These T cell receptor beta chains were read from a single sample in a study of monozygotic twins with inflammatory bowel disease. TCRdb re-called the 5' RACE reads and gives one entry per CDR3 protein, without DNA. The repertoire table contains some 450,000 distinct CDR3 sequences. The sequenced sample was blood. These receptors all come from a human donor with ulcerative colitis or Crohn's disease, or a healthy co-twin of an affected twin (not recorded which). CDR3s include the opening cysteine and the closing phenylalanine or tryptophan.

TRBJ2-1,TRBV20-1,CSAREQAGLGSEQFF
TRBJ2-3,TRBV6-6,CASSFTSSTDTQYF
TRBJ1-6,TRBV5-6,CASRRQGTLHF
TRBJ2-1,TRBV7-2,CASSPGRGKGEQFF
TRBJ2-7,TRBV10-3,CAISESGSGGNEQYF
TRBJ2-1,TRBV6-1,CASSNDRAAYNEQFF
TRBJ1-1,TRBV21-1,CASSKGAGQGAGNMNTEAFF
TRBJ2-2,TRBV4-2,CASSQFENGELFF
TRBJ2-1,TRBV9,CASSVGGGMVYNEQFF
TRBJ1-6,TRBV12-3/TRBV12-4,CASSTGVGGSPLHF
TRBJ2-7,TRBV5-4,CASSPDPGYEQYF
TRBJ2-7,TRBV12-3/TRBV12-4,CASSLDRSEQYF
TRBJ2-1,TRBV4-1,CASSQETGRTYNEQFF
TRBJ1-1,TRBV6-1,CASSEAGRAGAFF
TRBJ1-6,TRBV20-1,CSPWFLEGSGSPLHF
TRBJ1-6,TRBV5-1,CASSLGQGLYNSPLHF
TRBJ1-1,TRBV2,CASRRGYTEAFF
TRBJ1-1,TRBV12-3/TRBV12-4,CASSSDRGPFTEAFF
TRBJ2-4,TRBV12-3/TRBV12-4,CASSSGQAGTKNIQYF
TRBJ2-1,TRBV4-1,CASSQEGFPGQRYNEQFF
TRBJ1-6,TRBV6-5,CASSLSGVSNSPLHF
TRBJ2-6,TRBV5-1,CASSWRRSSGSGANVLTF
TRBJ1-1,TRBV7-9,CASTGEQRGTEAFF
TRBJ2-7,TRBV7-2,CASSQDTFYEQYF
TRBJ2-7,TRBV18,CASSPRSGGADEQYF
TRBJ1-5,TRBV7-2,CASSQGGNQPQHF
TRBJ2-7,TRBV6-1,CASSDPGVSYEQYF
TRBJ1-5,TRBV7-9,CASSLASAGPQPQHF
TRBJ2-1,TRBV12-3/TRBV12-4,CASTEGRNTNEQFF
TRBJ2-1,TRBV11-1,CASSLFRASRGSPEFNEQFF
TRBJ1-1,TRBV6-5,CASSYSFRNTEAFF
TRBJ2-5,TRBV4-2,CASSQVAGGTRQETQYF
TRBJ2-2,TRBV4-1,CASSQERGRSNTGELFF
TRBJ2-1,TRBV20-1,CSARDIVGDNEQFF
TRBJ2-7,TRBV29-1,CSVILTGESYEQYF
TRBJ2-2,TRBV12-3/TRBV12-4,CASSLDTRATGELFF
TRBJ1-6,TRBV2,CASSRQGTYNSPLHF
TRBJ1-1,TRBV6-6,CASSYQGAAEAFF
TRBJ1-6,TRBV28,CASSSPTGNSPLHF
TRBJ2-1,TRBV18,CASSTTSGGAHEQFF
TRBJ1-1,TRBV4-2,CASSQLGLMNTEAFF
TRBJ2-1,TRBV25-1,CASSAQGESSYNEQFF
TRBJ2-6,TRBV21-1,CASSKGQPTSGANVLTF